Listed here is a single T cell receptor (beta chain). Which antigen it targets is not known. No much larger clone exists at a distance of one base, and base qualities are not known. The data were obtained in a study of blood T cell repertoires in COVID-19 (dated by TCRdb to between 2020 and 2021). With respect to the entire study: Samples covering the acute and convalescent phases of COVID-19 were provided by collaborators in the United States, Italy and Spain. The material from the prospective study consisted of cDNA or gDNA derived from T cells, B-cell-depleted T cells, or PBMCs. Deeply sampled blood TCRbeta repertoires from subjects exposed to, actively infected with, or recovered from COVID-19 were included in the dataset. The repertoires were released in a freely available public database meant as a resource for research on the immune response to SARS-CoV-2. The samples were drawn from two sources: the first 160 participants of the ongoing ImmuneRACE study, and some 1,300 subjects contributed by 6 global collaborators. The sample metadata nearly always contained a de-identified subject ID, COVID-19 status, age in years and sex. Where available, HLA class I and class II types were taken from metadata supplied by the sample provider and were not determined by assay-based typing.

Based on the germline V gene, the CDR1 and CDR2 sequences are MDHEN and SYDVKM. The germline V and J ends show losses of 6 bases and 12 bases respectively, and no gene match explains 14 bases of the junction. Including the terminal cysteine and phenylalanine, the CDR3 comprises 13 residues. The kept DNA is CDR3 alone, 39 bases in frame from the first base. TCRbeta CDR3 regions were amplified from genomic DNA by means of the immunoSEQ Assay, a bias-controlled multiplex PCR. In the original analysis: The number of nucleated cells in each sample was estimated from the amplification of reference gene primers within the assay. To quantify the absolute abundance of each unique TCRbeta CDR3 rearrangement, sequence reads were collapsed and filtered. Productive Simpson clonality was computed per sample as the square root of Simpson's diversity index over productive rearrangements. This is the immuneACCESS table as TCRdb keeps it, with only in-frame sequences that have V and J called. A part of the clones is gone; compared with another copy, unresolved V genes explain less than half, and the rest is unexplained. The V and J calls and clone size were taken over from that table, and D and trimming were inferred from the DNA. This sample lists 150,000 to 200,000 clones; 89% were detected once. The top ten hold roughly 0.82% of the sample.

The full study reports these points: The quantity of clinical and demographic metadata differed by source and by participant and was supplied without curation.

In the prospective study, participants were about 18 to 100 years old, resided in fewer than 25 geographic areas of the United States, and were enrolled through a virtual design. To assign participants to cohorts, the prospective study relied on clinical history that participants themselves reported in a screening survey and a study questionnaire. ImmuneRACE Cohort 3 recovered participants were defined by two consecutive negative NP/OP PCR tests, healthcare professional clearance, or symptom resolution. Mobile phlebotomists in the prospective study collected whole blood, serum and a nasopharyngeal or oropharyngeal swab from every participant. Additional blood draws and questionnaires over an approximately 2-month period could optionally be provided by prospective study participants. Before DNA extraction, blood samples from the prospective study were shipped at room temperature or frozen.

Sequencing was done on a sample of PBMCs or T cells enriched from blood (not recorded which). The source is a woman aged 18-30 years who had recovered from COVID-19. This sequence uses TRBV28 and TRBJ2-7; 7 central bases correspond to TRBD2. The base sequence is TGTGCCAGCAGCGCGACAGATATCGGGGAGGGGTACTTC. Translation gives CASSATDIGEGYF. Beyond the CDR3, the reference TRBV28 and TRBJ2-7 genes provide the residues; the full variable domain reads: DVKVTQSSRYLVKRTGEKVFLECVQDMDHENMFWYRQDPGLGLRLIYFSYDVKMKEKGDIPEGYSVSREKKERFSLILESASTNQTSMYLCASSATDIGEGYFGPGTRLTVT.